The 2 T cell receptor beta chains below all came from one sample that was sequenced in a study of blood T cell repertoires in COVID-19. The table came from immunoSEQ multiplex PCR; TCRdb's copy has only in-frame clones and leaves some out. Of 200,000 or so clones detected, 80% to 85% appear once; the ten largest clones hold less than 9.5%. The material sequenced was PBMCs or T cells enriched from blood (not recorded which). These receptors were collected from a man aged 40-55 years who had recovered from COVID-19.

The chain has TRBV5-4 and TRBJ2-2, with 7 bases fitting TRBD1. Looked up from germline, CDR1 is SGHNT and CDR2 is YYREEE (reference sequence). The length of the CDR3 is 16 residues. The J segment lost 2 bases and the V segment lost 0 bases, leaving 4 bases of the junction unmatched. In nucleotides, the CDR3 is TGTGCCAGCAGCTTGGGAGGGGGCTATAACACCGGGGAGCTGTTTTTT. This codes for CASSLGGGYNTGELFF.

The chain joins TRBV19 to TRBJ1-1; no reliable D call. Per germline, CDR1 LNHDA and CDR2 SQIVND (reference sequence). This CDR3 contains 16 residues. V lost 5 bases, J lost 2 bases, and 18 bases lay in between. The CDR3 reads CASSVGGRSYNTEAFF. DNA for the CDR3: TGTGCCAGTAGTGTGGGAGGACGGAGTTACAACACTGAAGCTTTCTTT.